The rows below give T cell receptor beta chains drawn from one sample of a study of blood T cell repertoires in COVID-19. Profiling relied on immunoSEQ multiplex PCR, and the TCRdb table lists in-frame clones only, not all of them. The repertoire holds 110,000 or so clones, about 83% seen once, with approximately 2% in the top ten. Sequencing was done on a sample of peripheral blood. The receptors here all came from a woman aged 45-65 years with acute or convalescent COVID-19. Both conserved end residues are part of each CDR3. The D gene is left open where the match is weak. Part of the rows lack a size; the others show once, few, many or a class for expanded clones.

j_call v_call d_call clone_size cdr3_nt cdr3_aa
TRBJ1-1 TRBV19 TRBD1 few TGTGCCATCCTCGGACAGGGGGGCACTGAAGCTTTCTTT CAILGQGGTEAFF
TRBJ1-1 TRBV3-1/TRBV3-2 TRBD1 . TGTGCCAGCAGCCAAGTCCCGGGACAGGGGGCTTGGACTGAAGCTTTCTTT CASSQVPGQGAWTEAFF
TRBJ2-3 TRBV7-2 TRBD2 . TGTGCCAGCAGTTCAAGCGGGGGGGGGCCAGATACGCAGTATTTT CASSSSGGGPDTQYF
TRBJ1-1 TRBV5-1 . . TGCGCCAGCAGCTACGGACAGAACACTGAAGCTTTCTTT CASSYGQNTEAFF
TRBJ2-1 TRBV5-6 TRBD2 . TGTGCCAGCAGCTTGGAGAGCGGGAAGAACAATGAGCAGTTCTTC CASSLESGKNNEQFF
TRBJ2-5 TRBV5-6 TRBD2 . TGTGCCAGCAGCTTGACTAGCGGGACCCAAGAGACCCAGTACTTC CASSLTSGTQETQYF
TRBJ2-3 TRBV19 . . TGTGCCAGTAGTATCCTTCCTACAGGTACCCTCACAGATACGCAGTATTTT CASSILPTGTLTDTQYF
TRBJ1-2 TRBV19 TRBD1 . TGTGCCAGTTTCACTCCAAATTCCGGGACAGGTGTCTATGGCTACACCTTC CASFTPNSGTGVYGYTF
TRBJ1-1 TRBV18 . . TGTGCCAGCTCAGCCGTGCTGAGTGGGAACACTGAAGCTTTCTTT CASSAVLSGNTEAFF
TRBJ1-3 TRBV30 TRBD1 . TGTGCCTGGTCGGACAGGGTGGGAAACACCATATATTTT CAWSDRVGNTIYF
TRBJ1-2 TRBV5-1 . . TGCGCCAGCAGCCCCGACAGGAGCGGCGGCTACACCTTC CASSPDRSGGYTF
TRBJ2-7 TRBV18 TRBD1 . TGTGCCAGCTCACCGGACAGGTTCGAGAACGAGCAGTACTTC CASSPDRFENEQYF
TRBJ2-3 TRBV7-9 TRBD1 . TGTGCCAGCAGCCATCCCGGGACAGGGGGCTCCACAGATACGCAGTATTTT CASSHPGTGGSTDTQYF
TRBJ1-6 TRBV3-1/TRBV3-2 TRBD1 . TGTGCCAGCAGCTTGAGGGGACAGGGGTTGAGTACACCCCTCCACTTT CASSLRGQGLSTPLHF
TRBJ2-1 TRBV11-2 . . TGTGCCAGCAGCTTTGGTAGCTCCTACAATGAGCAGTTCTTC CASSFGSSYNEQFF
TRBJ1-1 TRBV4-1 TRBD1 . TGCGCCAGCAGCAAAACCGGGACAGGGGATGACACTGAAGCTTTCTTT CASSKTGTGDDTEAFF
TRBJ1-2 TRBV5-3 TRBD1 . TGTGCCAGAAGCTGGAGGACAGGAGCGGCCTATGGCTACACCTTC CARSWRTGAAYGYTF
TRBJ2-7 TRBV18 TRBD2 . TGTGCCAGCTCACCACCATGGAGCGGGAGCTCGGGGGAGCAGTACTTC CASSPPWSGSSGEQYF
TRBJ1-2 TRBV24-1 . . TGTGCCACCAGTGATTTGGGGGGCGGTGGCTACACCTTC CATSDLGGGGYTF
TRBJ2-7 TRBV14 TRBD1 few TGTGCCAGCAGCCAACCCGGGACAGGGTCGTACGAGCAGTACTTC CASSQPGTGSYEQYF
TRBJ1-2 TRBV6-2/TRBV6-3 TRBD1 . TGTGCCAGCAGTACAGGGGGACGGGGCTACACCTTC CASSTGGRGYTF
TRBJ2-7 TRBV28 TRBD1 . TGTGCCAGCAGCCGGCCGGGACAGGGTGTCAACGAGCAGTACTTC CASSRPGQGVNEQYF
TRBJ1-2 TRBV25-1 . . TGTGCCAGCAGTGAATATGGAAGAGGGAATGGCTACACCTTC CASSEYGRGNGYTF
TRBJ1-2 TRBV18 . . TGTGCCAGCTCACGAGGGGGTCCCGACTATGGCTACACCTTC CASSRGGPDYGYTF
TRBJ1-2 TRBV28 . . TGTGCCAGCAGTTTTTATGGTCAGGGGCTAGGGGGCTACACCTTC CASSFYGQGLGGYTF
TRBJ2-1 TRBV19 . . TGTGCCAGTAGTATGATTCCGGGCCTAGCGTTCAACAATGAGCAGTTCTTC CASSMIPGLAFNNEQFF
TRBJ1-1 TRBV19 TRBD1 . TGTGCCAGTAGTCAGGGACAGGGCGAAGCTTTCTTT CASSQGQGEAFF
TRBJ2-1 TRBV14 TRBD1 once TGTGCCAGCAGCCCAAAGGGACAGGGAGGTTTTGAGCAGTTCTTC CASSPKGQGGFEQFF
TRBJ1-5 TRBV13 TRBD1 . TGTGCCAGCAGCTTATCAGGGGGTAATCAGCCCCAGCATTTT CASSLSGGNQPQHF
TRBJ1-1 TRBV27 . . TGTGCCAGCAGTTGGGCCTGGCGGGGTGCAGCTTTCTTT CASSWAWRGAAFF
TRBJ2-1 TRBV7-9 . . TGTGCCAGCAGCACCCAGGGACCTTCGGGAGACAATGAGCAGTTCTTC CASSTQGPSGDNEQFF
TRBJ2-7 TRBV2 . . TGTGCCAGCACCGGTCGAGGCCCAAGCTCCTACGAGCAGTACTTC CASTGRGPSSYEQYF